A single T cell receptor beta chain is shown here with its context. Its antigen is still unknown. Its ends do not fully match the called genes, so a read error is possible. Germline V gene sequence: CDR1 SNHLY, CDR2 FYNNEI. CDR3 length equals 13 residues. Co-extracting RNA and DNA was done with roughly 17-32 mg of unsorted bulk tissue as input. This specimen belongs to a study of tumor-infiltrating lymphocytes in primary liver carcinoma. Overall study context: The patient group consisted of men and women aged 30 to 69 years. Study-level points and caveats: Tumor samples exhibited a significantly greater top-250-clone fraction than blood samples (p = 0.039).

A constant-region primer served to make TCR beta cDNA from around 540 ng total RNA. A slightly modified ARM-PCR protocol with three nested multiplex PCR rounds produced these TCR beta libraries. For roughly 10 cycles apiece, the opening two PCR rounds ran with TRBV1-TRBV30 forward primers and a C-beta reverse primer. TCRdb itself ran the multiplex PCR reads through MiXCR, one entry per CDR3 protein. The repertoire holds 150,000 to 200,000 distinct CDR3 sequences, with 85% as singletons. The TCR originated in a man aged 35 to 55 with primary liver carcinoma and hepatitis B virus infection. This chain links TRBV2 with TRBJ2-5; perhaps TRBD1 as D (6 bases). The sample comprised tumor tissue from primary liver carcinoma. In DNA form, the CDR3 reads TGTGCCAGCAGGAAGGACAGCCAAGAGACCCAATACTTC. This sequence encodes CASRKDSQETQYF. The full variable domain, with the rest looked up from reference TRBV2 and TRBJ2-5, is EPEVTQTPSHQVTQMGQEVILRCVPISNHLYFYWYRQILGQKVEFLVSFYNNEISEKSEIFDDQFSVERPDGSNFTLKIRSTKLEDSAMYFCASRKDSQETQYFGPGTRLLVL.